A single sample gave rise to the 9 T cell receptor beta chains below, sequenced in a study of control samples from healthy donors and cancer patients. TCRdb's table, derived via immunoSEQ multiplex PCR, lists solely in-frame clones and lacks some. The repertoire holds 200,000 to 250,000 clones, just under 95% seen once, with over 1.2% in the top ten. Input material: blood. These TCRs come from a man aged 50 or older in good health.

The rearrangement links TRBV2 to TRBJ1-6; 8 nucleotides match TRBD1. The CDR3 loop spans 14 amino acids. The V and J ends lost 3 bases and 10 bases, in that order; junction bases with no gene match: 5. CDR1 and CDR2 (germline): SNHLY, FYNNEI. The CDR3, as DNA: TGTGCCAGCAGTGAGATACAGGGGGTATCACCCCTCCACTTT. Encoded protein: CASSEIQGVSPLHF.

The chain couples TRBV28 to TRBJ2-5; TRBD2 matches 9 bases. V lost 4 bases, J lost 4 bases, and 4 bases stayed unmatched. The germline CDR1 and CDR2 sequences are MDHEN and SYDVKM. The CDR3 covers 14 residues. The CDR3 is CASSSPTSGETQYF. Written as DNA, the CDR3 is TGTGCCAGCAGTTCCCCGACTAGCGGAGAGACCCAGTACTTC.

The V call is TRBV19, the J call TRBJ2-1; TRBD1 might be the D (6 bases). There are 16 residues in the CDR3. Deletions cut 5 bases from V and 2 bases from J, with 16 bases between. The V gene's germline CDR1 is LNHDA and CDR2 SQIVND (reference sequence). CDR3 nucleotide sequence: TGTGCCAGTAGTTCATACAGGGCGCTGACCTACAATGAGCAGTTCTTC. Encoded protein: CASSSYRALTYNEQFF. The variable domain in full, with the rest retrieved from reference TRBV19 and TRBJ2-1, is DGGITQSPKYLFRKEGQNVTLSCEQNLNHDAMYWYRQDPGQGLRLIYYSQIVNDFQKGDIAEGYSVSREKKESFPLTVTSAQKNPTAFYLCASSSYRALTYNEQFFGPGTRLTVL.

This chain connects TRBV7-6 to TRBJ1-5; 7 nucleotides align to TRBD1. Germline-derived CDR1 and CDR2 are SGHVS and FNYEAQ. This CDR3 is built from 14 residues. J gave up 6 bases and V 2 bases, and 4 bases lay outside the gene matches. CDR3 sequence: CASSLKGGRQPQHF. In DNA, the CDR3 is TGTGCCAGCAGCTTAAAAGGGGGCCGTCAGCCCCAGCATTTT.

The V gene is TRBV28, the J gene TRBJ2-7; possibly TRBD2 for D (6 bases). The CDR3 is 15 amino acids. Trimming took 3 bases from V and 3 from J, leaving 15 bases between them. Germline V lookup: CDR1 MDHEN, CDR2 SYDVKM. Here the CDR3 reads CASSLGGPSGYEQYV. Written as DNA, the CDR3 is TGTGCCAGCAGTTTGGGGGGACCCTCAGGCTACGAGCAGTACGTC.

This chain links TRBV5-1 with TRBJ2-5, with 13 bases matching TRBD2. With 2 bases clipped from V and 5 bases from J, the junction kept 6 bases outside the gene matches. CDR3 size: 16 residues. CDR1 is SGHRS, CDR2 YFSETQ, per germline. The CDR3 DNA reads as TGCGCCAGCAGCTTCGGACTAGCGGGGGCCAGGGAGACCCAGTACTTC. Protein sequence: CASSFGLAGARETQYF. Full variable domain (missing parts from reference TRBV5-1 and TRBJ2-5): KAGVTQTPRYLIKTRGQQVTLSCSPISGHRSVSWYQQTPGQGLQFLFEYFSETQRNKGNFPGRFSGRQFSNSRSEMNVSTLELGDSALYLCASSFGLAGARETQYFGPGTRLLVL.

The V call is TRBV24-1, the J call TRBJ1-5; 9 nucleotides agree with TRBD1. With V trimmed by 4 bases and J by 7 bases, 4 bases remained unmatched. Germline CDR1 and CDR2: KGHDR and SFDVKD. This CDR3 spans 14 amino acids. The CDR3 here is CATSERTGDQPQHF. CDR3 in DNA: TGTGCCACCAGTGAGCGGACAGGGGACCAGCCCCAGCATTTT.

This chain joins TRBV5-5 and TRBJ2-1; D gene uncertain. The CDR3 totals 16 residues. Germline V lookup: CDR1 SGHKS, CDR2 YYEKEE (reference sequence). V shed 3 bases and J shed 0 bases, with 13 bases lying between them. The CDR3 sequence is CASSSDKLHSYNEQFF. For the CDR3, the DNA is TGTGCCAGCAGCTCAGACAAACTGCACTCCTACAATGAGCAGTTCTTC.

The chain carries TRBV19 and TRBJ2-2, with D perhaps being TRBD1 or TRBD2 (6 bases each). The germline gives CDR1 LNHDA, CDR2 SQIVND (reference sequence). The CDR3 runs to 13 residues. Deletions cut 11 bases from V and 1 base from J, with 11 bases between. The CDR3 spells CAGGTLNTGELFF. CDR3 DNA: TGTGCCGGCGGGACATTGAACACCGGGGAGCTGTTTTTT.